This TCR beta chain was captured in a study of T-cell memory formation after mild COVID-19. Whole-study context: The TCR clusters were mostly specific to one donor.

Worth noting for this clonotype: What it recognizes is unknown.

Constant-segment primers and 5'RACE yielded cDNA libraries for TCR alpha and TCR beta, each carrying sample barcodes and UMIs. TCRdb re-analysed the 5' RACE reads in MiXCR, keeping a single row per CDR3 protein. The sample includes roughly 500,000 distinct CDR3 sequences, around 20% of them seen just once. Study-level results: Whereas later expanders leaned CD4+, clones contracting day 15 to 85 showed a balanced CD4/CD8 makeup.

This clonotype originated in an adult woman who had mild COVID-19 (a few samples of this study predate the infection). Cell type and time point are not known. The sequenced material came from PBMCs or a T cell subset sorted from them (not recorded which).

The CDR3 coding sequence is TGCGCCAGCAGCTTGGACAGCGCCTTTGGAAACACCATATATTTT. Protein sequence: CASSLDSAFGNTIYF. This rearrangement joins TRBV5-1 to TRBJ1-3; no firm D call. The germline V gene encodes CDR1 SGHRS and CDR2 YFSETQ. Trimming left V 0 bases short and J 3 bases short, with 10 bases between. This CDR3 has 15 amino acids.